Listed here are 8 T cell receptor beta chains from one sample, sequenced in a study of post-analysis software for immune sequencing data. Study observations and caveats: Patients had higher frequencies than controls of roughly five TRBV segments, including TRBV5-6, TRBV5-1 and TRBV20-1.

Carried by the TCR beta cDNA libraries were unique molecular identifiers. TCRdb called the PCR reads again in MiXCR, with one record for every CDR3 protein. The table has fewer than 850,000 distinct CDR3 sequences, roughly 29% seen once. These receptors' targets are unknown. The source material was blood. All receptors derive from a girl aged 10-17 years with multiple sclerosis.

This clonotype was seen a few times. This chain joins TRBV2 and TRBJ2-1; no clear D. The CDR3 has 11 residues. Per germline, CDR1 SNHLY and CDR2 FYNNEI. V was pared by 5 bases and J by 6 bases, with 5 bases between. The CDR3 DNA reads TGTGCCAGCAGTACGACCAATGAGCAGTTCTTC. It translates to CASSTTNEQFF.

The V and J genes are TRBV28 and TRBJ2-3; a possible D gene is TRBD1 (6 bases). CDR1 is MDHEN and CDR2 is SYDVKM in the germline V gene. The CDR3 spans 13 residues. V gave up 5 bases and J gave up 2 bases, with 8 bases separating them. This CDR3 is CASSGDITDTQYF. CDR3 DNA: TGTGCCAGCAGTGGGGACATCACAGATACGCAGTATTTT.

This clonotype was detected once. The gene calls are TRBV29-1 and TRBJ1-4; 7 nucleotides match TRBD1. Germline loops: CDR1 SQVTM, CDR2 ANQGSEA. The CDR3 has 13 amino acids. V lost 7 bases to trimming and J lost 8 bases; unmatched junction nucleotides: 10. In nucleotides, the CDR3 is TGCAGCGGACAACAGGGGCGTTGGGAAAAACTGTTTTTT. Its protein product is CSGQQGRWEKLFF.

The chain recombines TRBV6-5 with TRBJ1-2, with 10 bases matching TRBD1. V gave up 7 bases and J gave up 2 bases; unmatched junction bases: 7. Germline lookup yields CDR1 MNHEY and CDR2 SVGAGI. The CDR3 is 15 amino acids. The CDR3 is CASNPGTGANYGYTF. The CDR3 DNA reads as TGTGCCAGCAACCCCGGGACAGGGGCAAACTATGGCTACACCTTC.

This clonotype has more than one count but fewer than ten. V and J are TRBV3-1 and TRBJ2-3, with 8 bases that match TRBD1. Trimming cost V 4 bases and J 5 bases; bases outside gene matches: 8. This CDR3 comprises 15 residues. Germline V CDR1 and CDR2: LGHDT, YNNKEL (reference sequence). The CDR3 reads CASSPWDRREDTQYF. The CDR3 nucleotides read TGTGCCAGCAGCCCCTGGGACAGGCGGGAAGATACGCAGTATTTT.

The chain combines TRBV28 with TRBJ2-7; the match to TRBD1 covers 9 bases. This CDR3 region has 15 residues. Germline V lookup: CDR1 MDHEN, CDR2 SYDVKM. J was trimmed by 2 bases and V by 7 bases; bases with no gene match: 9. CDR3 sequence (DNA): TGTGCCAGCACCTCAACCGGGACAGGGACCTACGAGCAGTACTTC. Translated, it gives CASTSTGTGTYEQYF. The variable domain in full, completed from reference TRBV28 and TRBJ2-7, reads DVKVTQSSRYLVKRTGEKVFLECVQDMDHENMFWYRQDPGLGLRLIYFSYDVKMKEKGDIPEGYSVSREKKERFSLILESASTNQTSMYLCASTSTGTGTYEQYFGPGTRLTVT.

This clonotype was recorded a few times. The CDR3 region has the DNA TGCAGCCAAGGGGACAGGGGGTACGAGCAGTACTTC. Encoded protein: CSQGDRGYEQYF. V is TRBV20-1 and J is TRBJ2-7; 11 bases align to TRBD1. From germline, CDR1 is DFQATT and CDR2 SNEGSKA (reference sequence). This CDR3 is 12 amino acids long.

The chain employs TRBV7-2 and TRBJ2-1; 7 bases align to TRBD1. The CDR3 consists of 15 residues. The germline CDR1 and CDR2 sequences are SGHTA and FQGNSA. Losses at the gene ends were 8 bases for V and 0 bases for J; bases not matched to a gene: 7. The CDR3 region is CASLKQGSSYNEQFF. CDR3 nucleotides: TGTGCCAGCCTAAAACAGGGGAGCTCCTACAATGAGCAGTTCTTC.